What follows describes a single TCR beta chain. Its antigen remains unknown. TCRdb reprocessed the reads with MiXCR, giving one entry per CDR3 protein. Among some 6,000 distinct CDR3 sequences, under 30% were seen once, and the ten largest hold roughly 7.7%. Germline V gene sequence: CDR1 SGHVS, CDR2 FNYEAQ. The ends lost 3 bases at V and 4 bases at J; junction bases unmatched: 4. The CDR3 sequence is 15 residues long. The graft donor-derived T-allo10 cells reportedly recognize host alloantigens, are anergic, and suppress alloantigen-specifically. The data were taken from a study of type 1 regulatory T cells. Study context: T-allo10 is a Tr1-enriched, alloantigen-specific CD4 T cell product made in vitro.

The sequence derives from a human donor in good health. Sequenced material: cultured T cells, either the whole culture or a sorted T cell fraction (not recorded which). This sample's subset: Tr1-enriched cell product generated in vitro against host alloantigens. V is TRBV7-6 and J is TRBJ2-1, with TRBD2 matching 9 bases. CDR3 sequence (DNA): TGTGCCAGCAGCTTCCATAGCGGGAGATACAATGAGCAGTTCTTC. It specifies CASSFHSGRYNEQFF.